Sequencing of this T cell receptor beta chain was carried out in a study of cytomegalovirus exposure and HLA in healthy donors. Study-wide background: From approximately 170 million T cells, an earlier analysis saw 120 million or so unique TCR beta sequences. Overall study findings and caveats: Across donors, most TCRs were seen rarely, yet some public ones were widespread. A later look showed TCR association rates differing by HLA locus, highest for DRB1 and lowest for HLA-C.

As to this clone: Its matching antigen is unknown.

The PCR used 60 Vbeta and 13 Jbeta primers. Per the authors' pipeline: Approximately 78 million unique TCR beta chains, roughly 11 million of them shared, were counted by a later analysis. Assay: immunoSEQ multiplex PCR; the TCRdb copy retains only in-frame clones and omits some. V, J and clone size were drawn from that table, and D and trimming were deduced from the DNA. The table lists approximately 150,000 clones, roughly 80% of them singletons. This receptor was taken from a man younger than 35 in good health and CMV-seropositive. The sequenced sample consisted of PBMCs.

The CDR3 nucleotides read TGCAGCTCCGCGGGTGAGCGGGAGGTCGATGAGCAGTTCTTC. Its protein is CSSAGEREVDEQFF. The chain has TRBV29-1 and TRBJ2-1; 9 positions match TRBD2. J gave up 8 bases and V 8 bases, and 13 bases lay outside the gene matches. The CDR3 has 14 residues. Germline V gene data show CDR1 as SQVTM and CDR2 as ANQGSEA.